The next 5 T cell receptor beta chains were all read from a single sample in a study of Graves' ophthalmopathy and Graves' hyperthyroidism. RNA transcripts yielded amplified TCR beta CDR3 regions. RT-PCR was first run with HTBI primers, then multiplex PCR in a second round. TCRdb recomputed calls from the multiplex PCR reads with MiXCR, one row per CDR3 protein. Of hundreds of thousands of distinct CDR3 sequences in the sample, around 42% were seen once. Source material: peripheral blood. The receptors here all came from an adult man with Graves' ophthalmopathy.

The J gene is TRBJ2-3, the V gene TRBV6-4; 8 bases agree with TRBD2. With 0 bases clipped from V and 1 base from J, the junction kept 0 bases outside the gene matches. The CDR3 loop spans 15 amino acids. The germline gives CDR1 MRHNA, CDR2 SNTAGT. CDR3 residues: CASSDSSGGTDTQYF. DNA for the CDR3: TGTGCCAGCAGTGACTCTAGCGGGGGCACAGATACGCAGTATTTT.

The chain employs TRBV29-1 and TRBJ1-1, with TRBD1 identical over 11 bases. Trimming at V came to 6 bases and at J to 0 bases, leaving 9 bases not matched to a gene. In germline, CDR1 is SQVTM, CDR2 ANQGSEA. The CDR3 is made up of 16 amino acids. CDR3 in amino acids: CSVLSRTGGMNTEAFF. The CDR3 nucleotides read TGCAGCGTCCTCTCTCGGACAGGGGGCATGAACACTGAAGCTTTCTTT. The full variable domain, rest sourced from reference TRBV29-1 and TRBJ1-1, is SAVISQKPSRDICQRGTSLTIQCQVDSQVTMMFWYRQQPGQSLTLIATANQGSEATYESGFVIDKFPISRPNLTFSTLTVSNMSPEDSSIYLCSVLSRTGGMNTEAFFGQGTRLTVV.

CDR3 sequence: CASSSDTASYEQYF. The CDR3 DNA is TGTGCCAGCAGTTCCGACACCGCCTCCTACGAGCAGTACTTC. The chain combines TRBV7-8 with TRBJ2-7; D gene ambiguous. The germline gives CDR1 SGHVS, CDR2 FQNEAQ. V lost 6 bases and J 0 bases, leaving 12 bases between the germline ends. This CDR3 region has 14 residues. Combining the CDR3 with reference TRBV7-8 and TRBJ2-7 gives the whole variable domain GAGVSQSPRYKVAKRGQDVALRCDPISGHVSLFWYQQALGQGPEFLTYFQNEAQLDKSGLPSDRFFAERPEGSVSTLKIQRTQQEDSAVYLCASSSDTASYEQYFGPGTRLTVT.

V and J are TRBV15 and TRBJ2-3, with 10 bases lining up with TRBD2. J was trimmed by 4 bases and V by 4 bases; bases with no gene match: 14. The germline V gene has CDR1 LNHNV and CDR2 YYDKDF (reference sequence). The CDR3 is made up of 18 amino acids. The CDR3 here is CATSIRRRTSGFSDTQYF. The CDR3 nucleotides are TGTGCCACCAGCATTAGACGTAGGACTAGCGGATTCTCAGATACGCAGTATTTT.

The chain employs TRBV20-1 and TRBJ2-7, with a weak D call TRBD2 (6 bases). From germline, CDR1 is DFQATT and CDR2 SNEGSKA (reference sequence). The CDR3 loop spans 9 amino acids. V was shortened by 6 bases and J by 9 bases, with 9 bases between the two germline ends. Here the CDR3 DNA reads TGCAGTGCCCTGGGGGGGCAGTACTTC. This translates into CSALGGQYF.